The source of this T cell receptor beta chain is a study of cytomegalovirus exposure and HLA in healthy donors. It was with 60 Vbeta and 13 Jbeta primers that the PCR ran. Data came from immunoSEQ multiplex PCR; TCRdb stores just in-frame clones and leaves some out. The table records about 64,000 clones, less than 90% of them present only once. Germline CDR1 is MGHDK and CDR2 is SYGVNS. The J segment lost 5 bases and the V segment lost 2 bases, leaving 3 bases of the junction unmatched. The CDR3 is 15 residues long. The TCR was taken from a female donor in good health and CMV-seronegative. Sequenced material: PBMCs. This sequence joins TRBV25-1 and TRBJ2-1; TRBD2 aligns across 10 bases. Written as DNA, the CDR3 is TGTGCCAGCAGTGAAACTAGCGGGACCCACAATGAGCAGTTCTTC. It translates to CASSETSGTHNEQFF.